A single sample gave rise to the 31 T cell receptor beta chains below, sequenced in a study of blood T cell repertoires in COVID-19. Clones were read by immunoSEQ multiplex PCR, and TCRdb kept only the in-frame ones, dropping some. This sample has roughly 51,000 clones, with roughly nine tenths found just once. Sequences were obtained from peripheral blood. Receptor source: a man in his 70s with acute or convalescent COVID-19.

The V call is TRBV9, the J call TRBJ2-3; 9 nucleotides match TRBD2. Germline CDR1 and CDR2: SGDLS and YYNGEE. With 0 bases clipped from V and 5 bases from J, the junction kept 10 bases outside the gene matches. The CDR3 runs to 17 residues. In DNA form, the CDR3 reads TGTGCCAGCAGCGTAGTAGGTAGCGGGGGCAGCGGAGATACGCAGTATTTT. This sequence encodes CASSVVGSGGSGDTQYF.

The sample holds one count of this clone. This chain joins TRBV18 and TRBJ1-2, with a weak D call TRBD1 (6 bases). V lost 1 base to trimming and J lost 9 bases, with 15 bases between them. Germline loops: CDR1 KGHSH, CDR2 LQKENI. This CDR3 spans 14 amino acids. CDR3 bases: TGTGCCAGCTCACCACGTGGTACCCGGGACAGCTACACCTTC. It yields the protein CASSPRGTRDSYTF.

The chain combines TRBV18 with TRBJ2-7, with 7 nucleotides matching TRBD2. The trim removed 0 bases at V and 0 bases at J, leaving 8 bases unmatched. The CDR3 totals 17 residues. CDR1 and CDR2 from the germline V gene are KGHSH and LQKENI. The CDR3 reads CASSPPKLGGSSYEQYF. The CDR3 region has the DNA TGTGCCAGCTCACCACCCAAATTGGGGGGGAGCTCCTACGAGCAGTACTTC.

The V and J genes are TRBV6-5 and TRBJ1-2; perhaps TRBD1 as D (6 bases). CDR1 and CDR2 from the germline V gene are MNHEY and SVGAGI. The CDR3 is made up of 14 amino acids. V was shortened by 5 bases and J by 8 bases, with 18 bases between the two germline ends. In DNA form, the CDR3 reads TGTGCCAGCAGTCCCTTGGCTCGGGGACAAGGCTACACCTTC. Residues: CASSPLARGQGYTF.

The table lists this clone with a count of one. The chain joins TRBV4-1 to TRBJ1-2, with D unresolved. The CDR3 contains 16 residues. V dropped 0 bases and J dropped 0 bases, with 11 bases sitting between them. Germline V gives CDR1 MGHRA, CDR2 YSYEKL. CDR3 loop: CASSQDLAGANYGYTF. The CDR3, as DNA: TGCGCCAGCAGCCAAGATCTGGCAGGCGCTAACTATGGCTACACCTTC.

CDR3 coding DNA: TGTGCCAGCAGCTCCGGACTAGCGGGGCCCTACGAGCAGTACTTC. Its translation: CASSSGLAGPYEQYF. J is TRBJ2-7 and V is TRBV7-2, with 12 bases that match TRBD2. The trim removed 4 bases at V and 2 bases at J, leaving 3 bases unmatched. The germline V gene has CDR1 SGHTA and CDR2 FQGNSA. The CDR3 is made up of 15 amino acids.

This clone is termed medium-sized (0.01 to 0.1%). This rearrangement joins TRBV2 to TRBJ2-5; weak D call: TRBD1 (5 bases). CDR1 is SNHLY, CDR2 FYNNEI, per germline. This CDR3 is 14 amino acids long. Trimming took 6 bases from V and 3 from J, leaving 14 bases between them. The CDR3 DNA follows: TGTGCCAGCAGAGCCGCGACAGAGAAAGAGACCCAGTACTTC. Protein sequence: CASRAATEKETQYF.

The genes are TRBV27 and TRBJ2-3; maybe TRBD2 (6 bases). Trimming removed 5 bases at V and 1 base at J, with 16 bases between. The CDR3 loop spans 16 amino acids. Germline V gene data show CDR1 as MNHEY and CDR2 as SMNVEV (reference sequence). In DNA form, the CDR3 reads TGTGCCAGCAGTCCCCCGCGGAGGGCGGGCACAGATACGCAGTATTTT. Its protein product is CASSPPRRAGTDTQYF.

The chain links TRBV6-6 to TRBJ2-5; 7 nucleotides line up with TRBD2. The V gene's germline CDR1 is MNHNY and CDR2 SVGAGI (reference sequence). The J segment lost 0 bases and the V segment lost 6 bases, leaving 10 bases of the junction unmatched. The CDR3 covers 16 residues. The CDR3 DNA reads as TGTGCCAGCAGGGGGGGGGACGGTCCGTACCAAGAGACCCAGTACTTC. Protein product: CASRGGDGPYQETQYF.

The rearrangement uses TRBV7-6 and TRBJ1-6, with D perhaps matching TRBD1 (5 bases). Looked up from germline, CDR1 is SGHVS and CDR2 is FNYEAQ. Trimming took off 5 bases at V and 6 bases at J, with 17 bases between the two ends. The CDR3 consists of 16 residues. CDR3 sequence reads: CASSPAVGRSNSPLHF. DNA for the CDR3: TGTGCCAGCAGCCCGGCGGTGGGGCGAAGTAATTCACCCCTCCACTTT. The whole variable domain, remainder taken from reference TRBV7-6 and TRBJ1-6, is GAGVSQSPRYKVTKRGQDVALRCDPISGHVSLYWYRQALGQGPEFLTYFNYEAQQDKSGLPNDRFSAERPEGSISTLTIQRTEQRDSAMYRCASSPAVGRSNSPLHFGNGTRLTVT.

The chain carries TRBV4-2 and TRBJ2-1; 8 bases agree with TRBD1. The CDR3 covers 19 residues. Unmatched junction bases numbered 11, after V lost 1 base and J lost 0 bases. CDR1 LGHNA and CDR2 YNFKEQ come from the germline V gene. The CDR3 spells CASSQAPFRQGSSYNEQFF. The DNA of the CDR3 is TGTGCCAGCAGCCAAGCCCCCTTTCGACAGGGGAGCTCCTACAATGAGCAGTTCTTC.

V is TRBV24-1 and J is TRBJ2-1, with 16 positions matching TRBD2. The CDR3 sequence is 20 residues long. CDR1 and CDR2 from the germline V gene are KGHDR and SFDVKD. With 3 bases clipped from V and 0 bases from J, the junction kept 7 bases outside the gene matches. Here the CDR3 DNA reads TGTGCCACCAGTGATCCCGGGACTAGCGGGGGGGGAAGCTCCTACAATGAGCAGTTCTTC. Its protein product is CATSDPGTSGGGSSYNEQFF.

The V and J genes are TRBV6-5 and TRBJ1-1; no clear D gene. V was pared by 2 bases and J by 4 bases, with 11 bases between. This CDR3 region has 14 residues. The germline CDR1 and CDR2 sequences are MNHEY and SVGAGI. The CDR3 coding sequence is TGTGCCAGCAGTTACGGTGGGGAGGTCACTGAAGCTTTCTTT. This encodes CASSYGGEVTEAFF.

The gene calls are TRBV5-1 and TRBJ2-7; the match to TRBD1 covers 8 bases. In germline, CDR1 is SGHRS, CDR2 YFSETQ. The V segment lost 7 bases and the J segment 3 bases; nucleotides outside the gene matches: 0. The CDR3 has 11 residues. CDR3 DNA: TGCGCCAGCGGGACAGGCTACGAGCAGTACTTC. Translation: CASGTGYEQYF.

V usage is TRBV18 and J usage is TRBJ2-5; TRBD1 aligns across 9 bases. The trim removed 5 bases at V and 4 bases at J, leaving 5 bases unmatched. The CDR3 is 14 residues long. Germline CDR1 and CDR2: KGHSH and LQKENI. In DNA form, the CDR3 reads TGTGCCAGCTCAAGGGGACAGGGAGCAGAGACCCAGTACTTC. Its translation is CASSRGQGAETQYF.

CDR3 nucleotide sequence: TGTGCCAGCAGCCGGAAGACTGAAACGAACACAGATACGCAGTATTTT. The encoded protein is CASSRKTETNTDTQYF. This rearrangement joins TRBV4-2 to TRBJ2-3; unclear D gene. With 4 bases removed from V and 2 bases from J, the gap between germline ends came to 16 bases. This CDR3 is built from 16 residues. CDR1 LGHNA and CDR2 YNFKEQ come from the germline V gene.

The rearrangement uses TRBV27 and TRBJ2-3, with a possible D match to TRBD2 (5 bases). V dropped 6 bases and J dropped 0 bases, with 16 bases sitting between them. CDR1 is MNHEY and CDR2 is SMNVEV in the germline V gene (reference sequence). This CDR3 has 16 residues. DNA of the CDR3: TGTGCCAGCAGCCCCGGGATATCAGCTAGCACAGATACGCAGTATTTT. Amino acid sequence: CASSPGISASTDTQYF.

The chain has TRBV4-2 and TRBJ2-1; 9 bases line up with TRBD1. Germline V gene data show CDR1 as LGHNA and CDR2 as YNFKEQ. The CDR3 runs to 16 residues. The V and J ends lost 0 bases and 7 bases, in that order; junction bases with no gene match: 7. The CDR3 loop is CASSQDPTGGGNEQFF. CDR3 coding DNA: TGTGCCAGCAGCCAAGATCCCACAGGGGGCGGAAATGAGCAGTTCTTC.

V and J are TRBV11-3 and TRBJ1-1, with TRBD1 as a possible D gene (6 bases). The CDR3 runs 14 residues. CDR1 and CDR2 from the germline V gene are SGHNT and YENEEA. Trimming shortened V by 5 bases and J by 0 bases, and 10 bases separated the two germline ends. Here the CDR3 reads CASSRQGMNTEAFF. The CDR3 bases are TGTGCCAGCAGCCGGCAGGGGATGAACACTGAAGCTTTCTTT.

The chain carries TRBV19 and TRBJ2-7, with TRBD1 matching over 9 bases. The V and J ends lost 5 bases and 4 bases, in that order; junction bases with no gene match: 6. Germline assignment: CDR1 LNHDA and CDR2 SQIVND (reference sequence). The CDR3 spans 14 residues. The CDR3 coding sequence is TGTGCCAGTAGTGCTGGACAGGGGCTTTACGAGCAGTACTTC. Encoded protein: CASSAGQGLYEQYF.

This clone has just one count. The chain carries TRBV28 and TRBJ1-1; maybe TRBD1 (6 bases). Looked up from germline, CDR1 is MDHEN and CDR2 is SYDVKM. Trimming took off 6 bases at V and 4 bases at J, with 12 bases between the two ends. This CDR3 comprises 13 residues. As DNA, the CDR3 is TGTGCCAGCAGAACACCACAGGGCACTGAAGCTTTCTTT. This codes for CASRTPQGTEAFF.

The chain has TRBV4-3 and TRBJ2-7; D unclear. The length of the CDR3 is 15 residues. The ends were cut back, 0 bases at V and 6 bases at J, with 15 bases in the middle. The germline gives CDR1 LGHNA, CDR2 YSLEER. CDR3 protein: CASSQDMGLTGEQYF. The CDR3 region has the DNA TGCGCCAGCAGCCAAGATATGGGCCTGACCGGCGAGCAGTACTTC.

This chain connects TRBV3-1 (or the pseudogene TRBV3-2) to TRBJ2-3; weak D call: TRBD2 (6 bases). Germline loops: CDR1 LGHDT, CDR2 YNNKEL (reference sequence). Trimming stripped 2 bases from V and 5 bases from J, with 8 bases between. This CDR3 contains 13 residues. The CDR3 DNA follows: TGTGCCAGCAGCCAATGGGGGGAAGATACGCAGTATTTT. Translated: CASSQWGEDTQYF.

The V gene is TRBV6-2 or TRBV6-3, the J gene TRBJ1-2; D possibly corresponds to TRBD1 (6 bases). Trimming took off 6 bases at V and 5 bases at J, with 16 bases between the two ends. Germline V gene lookup returns CDR1 MNHEY and CDR2 SVGEGT. The CDR3 totals 14 residues. The CDR3 sequence: CASSRAGGTYGYTF. The CDR3 DNA follows: TGTGCCAGCAGCCGGGCCGGGGGGACATATGGCTACACCTTC.

J is TRBJ1-6 and V is TRBV7-2, with 7 bases lining up with TRBD1. The CDR3 consists of 16 residues. Trimming took 7 bases from V and 4 from J; bases not matched to a gene: 10. Germline V CDR1 and CDR2: SGHTA, FQGNSA. The CDR3 loop is CASTRTGAVYNSPLHF. The DNA of the CDR3 is TGTGCCAGCACCCGGACAGGCGCAGTTTATAATTCACCCCTCCACTTT.

The chain uses TRBV6-5 and TRBJ1-2, with 11 bases that match TRBD1. Germline V gene lookup returns CDR1 MNHEY and CDR2 SVGAGI. V lost 2 bases to trimming and J lost 4 bases; unmatched junction nucleotides: 6. The CDR3 is 16 residues long. The CDR3 DNA reads as TGTGCCAGCAGTTACGTTAGGACAGGGGGCGGCTATGGCTACACCTTC. Protein sequence: CASSYVRTGGGYGYTF.

This clone occurred a few times. The chain joins TRBV7-2 to TRBJ2-1, with 9 bases aligning to TRBD2. Unmatched junction bases numbered 5, after V lost 2 bases and J lost 6 bases. This CDR3 spans 15 amino acids. The germline V gene has CDR1 SGHTA and CDR2 FQGNSA. The CDR3 DNA sequence: TGTGCCAGCAGCTTAATGGGGACTAGCCGCAATGAGCAGTTCTTC. Translating it yields CASSLMGTSRNEQFF.

This clone was picked up one time. V and J are TRBV4-1 and TRBJ2-5; D remains unclear. Per the germline V gene, CDR1 is MGHRA and CDR2 is YSYEKL. This CDR3 is built from 16 residues. The germline V and J ends were trimmed by 1 base and 0 bases, with 12 bases remaining between them. Here the CDR3 DNA reads TGCGCCAGCAGCCAAGGCGTGACTGATAACCAAGAGACCCAGTACTTC. Its translation: CASSQGVTDNQETQYF.

The rearrangement links TRBV5-8 to TRBJ1-4; 8 bases line up with TRBD1. Germline CDR1 is SGHTS and CDR2 is YDEGEE. The V segment lost 4 bases and the J segment 1 base; nucleotides outside the gene matches: 3. This CDR3 has 15 amino acids. CDR3 loop: CASSDGQGTNEKLFF. CDR3 DNA: TGTGCCAGCAGCGATGGACAGGGAACTAATGAAAAACTGTTTTTT.

The chain has TRBV6-2 or TRBV6-3 and TRBJ2-7; 12 bases fit TRBD2. The CDR3 extends over 19 amino acids. Trimming removed 4 bases from V and 1 base from J; junction bases left unmatched: 14. Germline-derived CDR1 and CDR2 are MNHEY and SVGEGT. CDR3 sequence reads: CASSSRRLAGALGSYEQYF. In nucleotides, the CDR3 is TGTGCCAGCAGTTCCCGTCGACTAGCGGGGGCCCTAGGGTCCTACGAGCAGTACTTC.

This clone appeared a single time. The sample holds other DNA sequences that translate to the same CDR3. The rearrangement uses TRBV7-3 and TRBJ1-1; the D is unclear. The CDR3 has 14 amino acids. V was trimmed by 5 bases and J by 0 bases, leaving 10 bases between them. Germline-derived CDR1 and CDR2 are SGHTA and FQGTGA. This CDR3 reads CASSLAGMNTEAFF. CDR3 in DNA: TGTGCCAGCAGCCTCGCGGGTATGAACACTGAAGCTTTCTTT.